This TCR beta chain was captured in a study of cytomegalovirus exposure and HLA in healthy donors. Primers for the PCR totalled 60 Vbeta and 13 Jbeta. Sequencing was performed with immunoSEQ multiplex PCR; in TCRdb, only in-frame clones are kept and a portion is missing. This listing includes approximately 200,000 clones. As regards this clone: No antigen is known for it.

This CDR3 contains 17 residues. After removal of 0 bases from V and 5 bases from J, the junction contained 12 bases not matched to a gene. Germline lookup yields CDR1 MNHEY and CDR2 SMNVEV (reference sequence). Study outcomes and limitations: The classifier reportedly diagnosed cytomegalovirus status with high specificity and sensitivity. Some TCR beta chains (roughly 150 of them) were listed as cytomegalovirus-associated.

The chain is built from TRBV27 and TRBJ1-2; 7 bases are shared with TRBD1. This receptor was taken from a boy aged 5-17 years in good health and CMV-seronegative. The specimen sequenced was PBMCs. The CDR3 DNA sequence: TGTGCCAGCAGTTTATCGTCTGGAGGGACAGACATGTATGGCTACACCTTC. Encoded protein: CASSLSSGGTDMYGYTF.